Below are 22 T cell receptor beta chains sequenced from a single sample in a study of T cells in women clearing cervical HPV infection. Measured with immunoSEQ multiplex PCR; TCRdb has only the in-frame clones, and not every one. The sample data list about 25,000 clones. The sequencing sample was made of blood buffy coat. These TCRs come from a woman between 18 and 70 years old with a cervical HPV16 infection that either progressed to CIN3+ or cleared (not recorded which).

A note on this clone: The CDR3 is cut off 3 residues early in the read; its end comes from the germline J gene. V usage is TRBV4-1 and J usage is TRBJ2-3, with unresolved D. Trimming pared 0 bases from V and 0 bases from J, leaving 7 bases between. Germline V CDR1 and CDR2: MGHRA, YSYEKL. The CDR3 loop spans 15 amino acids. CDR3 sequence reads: CASSQDYPSTDTQYF. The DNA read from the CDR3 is TGCGCCAGCAGCCAAGACTACCCTAGCACAGATACG.

CDR3 amino acids: CASSLHGLNEKLFF. The DNA read from the CDR3 is TGTGCCAGCAGCCTCCACGGGTTGAATGAAAAA. The chain has TRBV7-9 and TRBJ1-4; D is uncertain. Coverage ceases 3 residues before the CDR3 finishes, and the germline J gene fills in the end. Trimming took 5 bases from V and 5 from J, leaving 12 bases between them. This CDR3 has 14 amino acids. CDR1 and CDR2 from the germline V gene are SEHNR and FQNEAQ (reference sequence).

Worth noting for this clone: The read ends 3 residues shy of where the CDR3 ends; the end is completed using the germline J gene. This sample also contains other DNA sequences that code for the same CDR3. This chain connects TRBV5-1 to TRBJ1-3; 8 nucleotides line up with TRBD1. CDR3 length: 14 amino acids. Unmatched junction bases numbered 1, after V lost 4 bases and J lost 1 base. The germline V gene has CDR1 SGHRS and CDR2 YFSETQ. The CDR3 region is CASSRTGSGNTIYF. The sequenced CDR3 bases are TGCGCCAGCAGCAGGACAGGGTCTGGAAACACC.

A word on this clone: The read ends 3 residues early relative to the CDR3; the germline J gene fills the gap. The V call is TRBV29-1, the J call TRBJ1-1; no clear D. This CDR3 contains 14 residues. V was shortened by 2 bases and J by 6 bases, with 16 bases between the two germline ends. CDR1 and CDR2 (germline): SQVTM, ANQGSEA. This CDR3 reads CSVEPMTPQSEAFF. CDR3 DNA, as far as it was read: TGCAGCGTTGAACCGATGACCCCACAGTCTGAA.

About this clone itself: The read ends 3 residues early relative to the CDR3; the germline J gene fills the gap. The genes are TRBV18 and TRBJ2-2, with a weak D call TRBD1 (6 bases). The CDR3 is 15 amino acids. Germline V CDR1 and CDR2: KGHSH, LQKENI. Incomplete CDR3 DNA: TGTGCCAGCTCACCAGGGCAGGGGTACTATGAAAAG. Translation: CASSPGQGYYEK. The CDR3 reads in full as CASSPGQGYYEKLFF.

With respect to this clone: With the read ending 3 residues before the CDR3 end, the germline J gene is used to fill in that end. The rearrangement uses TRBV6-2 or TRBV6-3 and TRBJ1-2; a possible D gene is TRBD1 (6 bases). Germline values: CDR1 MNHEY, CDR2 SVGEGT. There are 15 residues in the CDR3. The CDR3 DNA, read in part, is TGTGCCAGCACCTCCCGGGGGGGCCCCCTACGCGAC. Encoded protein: CASTSRGGPLRD. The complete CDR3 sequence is CASTSRGGPLRDYTF.

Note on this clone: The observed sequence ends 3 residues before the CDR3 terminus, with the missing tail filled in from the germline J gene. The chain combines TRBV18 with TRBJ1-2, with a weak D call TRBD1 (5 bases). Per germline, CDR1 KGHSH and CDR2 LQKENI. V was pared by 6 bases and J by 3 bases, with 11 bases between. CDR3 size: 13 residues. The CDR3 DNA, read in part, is TGTGCCAGCTCCCCCGGGGGGGACTATGGC. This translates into CASSPGGDYG. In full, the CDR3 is CASSPGGDYGYTF.

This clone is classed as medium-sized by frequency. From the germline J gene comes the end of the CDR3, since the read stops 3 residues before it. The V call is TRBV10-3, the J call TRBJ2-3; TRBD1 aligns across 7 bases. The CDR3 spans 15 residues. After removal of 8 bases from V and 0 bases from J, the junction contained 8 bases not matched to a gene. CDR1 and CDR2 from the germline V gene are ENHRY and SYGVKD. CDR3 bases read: TGTGCCATCGTTAAAGGACAGGCTAGCACAGATACG. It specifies CAIVKGQASTDT. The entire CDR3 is CAIVKGQASTDTQYF.

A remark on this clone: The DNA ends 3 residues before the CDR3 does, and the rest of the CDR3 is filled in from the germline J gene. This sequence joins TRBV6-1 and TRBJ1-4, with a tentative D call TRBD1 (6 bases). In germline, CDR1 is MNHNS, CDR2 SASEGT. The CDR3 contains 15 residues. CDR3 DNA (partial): TGTGCCAGCAGTGAATACAGGGCCACGAATTCACCA. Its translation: CASSEYRATNSP. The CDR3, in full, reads CASSEYRATNSPLFF.

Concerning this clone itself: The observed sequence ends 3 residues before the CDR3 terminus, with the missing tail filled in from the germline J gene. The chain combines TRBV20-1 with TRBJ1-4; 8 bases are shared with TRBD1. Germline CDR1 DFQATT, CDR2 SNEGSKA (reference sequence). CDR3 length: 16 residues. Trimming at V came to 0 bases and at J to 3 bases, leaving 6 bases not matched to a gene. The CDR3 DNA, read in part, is TGCAGTGCTAGAGACCACAGGGGGAGAGCTAATGAAAAA. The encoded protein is CSARDHRGRANEK. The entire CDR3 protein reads CSARDHRGRANEKLFF.

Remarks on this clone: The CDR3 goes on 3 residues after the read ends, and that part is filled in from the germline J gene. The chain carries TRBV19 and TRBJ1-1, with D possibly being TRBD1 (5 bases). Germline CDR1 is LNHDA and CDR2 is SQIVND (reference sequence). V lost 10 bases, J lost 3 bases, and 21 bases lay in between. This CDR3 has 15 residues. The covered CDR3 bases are TGTGCCACCACCCAAGAAGGGGATCGGGACACTGAA. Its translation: CATTQEGDRDTE. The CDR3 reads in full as CATTQEGDRDTEAFF.

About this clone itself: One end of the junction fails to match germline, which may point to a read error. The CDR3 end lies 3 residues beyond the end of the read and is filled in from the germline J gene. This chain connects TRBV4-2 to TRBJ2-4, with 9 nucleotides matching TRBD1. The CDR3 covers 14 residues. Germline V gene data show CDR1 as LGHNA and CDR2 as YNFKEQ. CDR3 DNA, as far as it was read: TGCGCCAGCAGCCAAGGGACAGGGAGGGACATT. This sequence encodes CASSQGTGRDI. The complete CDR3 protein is CASSQGTGRDIQYF.

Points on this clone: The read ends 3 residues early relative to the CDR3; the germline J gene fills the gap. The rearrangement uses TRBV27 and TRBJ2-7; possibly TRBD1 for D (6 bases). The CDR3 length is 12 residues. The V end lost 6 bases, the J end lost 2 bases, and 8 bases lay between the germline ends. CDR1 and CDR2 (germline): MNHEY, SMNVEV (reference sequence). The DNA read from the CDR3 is TGTGCCAGCAGGGACAGAACCTACGAG. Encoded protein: CASRDRTYE. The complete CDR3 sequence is CASRDRTYEQYF.

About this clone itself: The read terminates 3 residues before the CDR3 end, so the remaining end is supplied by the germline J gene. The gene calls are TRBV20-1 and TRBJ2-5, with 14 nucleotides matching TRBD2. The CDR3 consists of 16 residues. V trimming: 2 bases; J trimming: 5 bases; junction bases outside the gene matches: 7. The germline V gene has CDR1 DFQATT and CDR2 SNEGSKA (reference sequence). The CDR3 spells CSARSTSGGAFETQYF. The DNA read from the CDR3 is TGCAGTGCTAGATCGACTAGCGGGGGGGCATTCGAGACC.

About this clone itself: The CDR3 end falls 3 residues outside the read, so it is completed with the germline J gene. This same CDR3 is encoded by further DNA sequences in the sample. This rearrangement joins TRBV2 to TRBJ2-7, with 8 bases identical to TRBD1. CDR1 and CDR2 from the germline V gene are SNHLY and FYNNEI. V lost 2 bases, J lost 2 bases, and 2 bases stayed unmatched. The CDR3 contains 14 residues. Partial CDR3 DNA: TGTGCCAGCAGTGAAACAGGGGGGCCCTACGAG. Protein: CASSETGGPYE. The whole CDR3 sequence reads CASSETGGPYEQYF.

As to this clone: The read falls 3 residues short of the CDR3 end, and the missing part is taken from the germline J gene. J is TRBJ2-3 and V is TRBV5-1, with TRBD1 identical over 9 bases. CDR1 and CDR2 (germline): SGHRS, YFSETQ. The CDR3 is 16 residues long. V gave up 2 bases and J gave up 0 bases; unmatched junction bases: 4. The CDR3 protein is CASSFTGGLSTDTQYF. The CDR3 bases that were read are TGCGCCAGCAGCTTTACAGGGGGCCTTAGCACAGATACG. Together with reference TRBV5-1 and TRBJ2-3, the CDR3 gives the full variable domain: KAGVTQTPRYLIKTRGQQVTLSCSPISGHRSVSWYQQTPGQGLQFLFEYFSETQRNKGNFPGRFSGRQFSNSRSEMNVSTLELGDSALYLCASSFTGGLSTDTQYFGPGTRLTVL.

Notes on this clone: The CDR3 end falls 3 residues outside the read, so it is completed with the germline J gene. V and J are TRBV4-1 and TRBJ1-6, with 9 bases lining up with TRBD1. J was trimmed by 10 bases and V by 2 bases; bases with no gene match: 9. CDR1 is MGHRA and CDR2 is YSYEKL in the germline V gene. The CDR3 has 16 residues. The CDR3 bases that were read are TGCGCCAGCAGCCAACCTCAGGGGACAGGGCCCTCACCC. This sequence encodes CASSQPQGTGPSP. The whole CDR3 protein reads CASSQPQGTGPSPLHF.

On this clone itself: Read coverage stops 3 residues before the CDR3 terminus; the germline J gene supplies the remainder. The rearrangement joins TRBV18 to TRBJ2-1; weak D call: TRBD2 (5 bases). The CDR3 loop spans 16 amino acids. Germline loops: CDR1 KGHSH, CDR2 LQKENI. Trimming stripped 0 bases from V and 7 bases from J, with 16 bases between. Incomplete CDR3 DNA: TGTGCCAGCTCACCACCGGAGGCAGGTCGATTGAATGAG. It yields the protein CASSPPEAGRLNE. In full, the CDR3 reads CASSPPEAGRLNEQFF.

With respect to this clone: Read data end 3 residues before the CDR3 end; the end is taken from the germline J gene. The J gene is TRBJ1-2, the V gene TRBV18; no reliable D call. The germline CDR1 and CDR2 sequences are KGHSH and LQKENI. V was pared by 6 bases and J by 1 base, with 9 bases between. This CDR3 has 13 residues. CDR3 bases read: TGTGCCAGCTCCGAGGGCAGTAACTATGGC. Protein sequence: CASSEGSNYG. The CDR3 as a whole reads CASSEGSNYGYTF. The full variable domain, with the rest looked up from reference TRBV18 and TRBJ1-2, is NAGVMQNPRHLVRRRGQEARLRCSPMKGHSHVYWYRQLPEEGLKFMVYLQKENIIDESGMPKERFSAEFPKEGPSILRIQQVVRGDSAAYFCASSEGSNYGYTFGSGTRLTVV.

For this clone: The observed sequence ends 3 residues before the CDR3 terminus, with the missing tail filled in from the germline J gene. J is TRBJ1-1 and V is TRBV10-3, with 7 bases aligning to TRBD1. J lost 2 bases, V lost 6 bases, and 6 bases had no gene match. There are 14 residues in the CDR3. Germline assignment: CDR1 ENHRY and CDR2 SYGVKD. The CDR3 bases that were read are TGTGCCATCAGACCGGGACAGAGTAACACTGAA. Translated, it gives CAIRPGQSNTE. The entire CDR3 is CAIRPGQSNTEAFF.

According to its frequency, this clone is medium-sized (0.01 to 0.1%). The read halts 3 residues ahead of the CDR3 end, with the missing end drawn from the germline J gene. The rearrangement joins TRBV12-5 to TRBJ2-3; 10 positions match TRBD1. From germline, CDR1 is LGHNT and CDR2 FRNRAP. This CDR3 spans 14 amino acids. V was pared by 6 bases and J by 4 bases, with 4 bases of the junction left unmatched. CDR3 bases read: TGTGCTAGTGGCCCCGGACAGGGGGCAGATACG. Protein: CASGPGQGADT. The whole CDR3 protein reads CASGPGQGADTQYF.

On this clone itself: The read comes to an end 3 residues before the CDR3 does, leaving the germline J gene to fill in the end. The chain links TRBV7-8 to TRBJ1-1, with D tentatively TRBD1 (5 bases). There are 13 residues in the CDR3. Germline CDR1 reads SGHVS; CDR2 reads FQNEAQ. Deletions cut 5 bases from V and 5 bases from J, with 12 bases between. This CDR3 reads CASSPETDTEAFF. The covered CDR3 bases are TGTGCCAGCAGCCCCGAGACAGATACTGAA.